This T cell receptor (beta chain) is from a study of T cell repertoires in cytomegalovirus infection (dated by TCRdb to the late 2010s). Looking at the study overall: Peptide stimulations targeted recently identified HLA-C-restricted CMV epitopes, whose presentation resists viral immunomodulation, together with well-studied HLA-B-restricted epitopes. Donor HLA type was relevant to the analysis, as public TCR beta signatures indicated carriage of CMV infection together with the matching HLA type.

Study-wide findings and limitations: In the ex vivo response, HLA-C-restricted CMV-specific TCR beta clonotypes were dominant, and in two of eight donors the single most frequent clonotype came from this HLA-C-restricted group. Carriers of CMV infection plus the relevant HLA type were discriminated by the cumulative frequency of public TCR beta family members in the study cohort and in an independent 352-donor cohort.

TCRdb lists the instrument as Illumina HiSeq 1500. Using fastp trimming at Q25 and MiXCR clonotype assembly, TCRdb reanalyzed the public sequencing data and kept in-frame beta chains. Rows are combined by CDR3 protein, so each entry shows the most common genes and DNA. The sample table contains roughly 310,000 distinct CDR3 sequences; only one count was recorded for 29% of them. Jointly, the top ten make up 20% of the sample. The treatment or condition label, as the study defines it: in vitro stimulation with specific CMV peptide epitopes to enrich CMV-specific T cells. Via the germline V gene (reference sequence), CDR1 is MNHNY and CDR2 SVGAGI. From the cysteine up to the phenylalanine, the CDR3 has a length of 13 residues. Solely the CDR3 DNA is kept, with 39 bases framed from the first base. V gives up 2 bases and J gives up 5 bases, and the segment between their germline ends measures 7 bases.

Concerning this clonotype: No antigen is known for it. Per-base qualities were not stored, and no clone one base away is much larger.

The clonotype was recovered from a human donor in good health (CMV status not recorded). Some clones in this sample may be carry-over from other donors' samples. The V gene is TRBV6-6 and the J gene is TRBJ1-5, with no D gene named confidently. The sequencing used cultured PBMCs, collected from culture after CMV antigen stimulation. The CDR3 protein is CASSYGEDQPQHF. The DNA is TGTGCCAGCAGTTACGGGGAGGATCAGCCCCAGCATTTT.